This is a list of T cell receptor beta chains from one sample in a study of blood T cell repertoires in COVID-19. The repertoire was sequenced with immunoSEQ multiplex PCR; TCRdb's copy has only in-frame clones and lacks some. Here the sample spans some 200,000 clones, about 90% being singletons. Sample: PBMCs or T cells enriched from blood (not recorded which). These receptors were taken from a woman aged 18-29 years who had recovered from COVID-19. Each CDR3 is given with its conserved first and last residue. Each record gives: D gene, clone size, V gene, J gene, CDR3 protein, CDR3 DNA. D genes are given only for firm matches. Size is omitted from some rows. Given values are once, few, many or a class for expanded clones.

NA	NA	TRBV27	TRBJ2-3	CASSTGGVKDTQYF	TGTGCCAGCAGCACAGGGGGGGTTAAGGATACGCAGTATTTT
NA	NA	TRBV28	TRBJ2-7	CASSVKGAEQYF	TGTGCCAGCAGTGTAAAAGGGGCCGAGCAGTACTTC
TRBD1	NA	TRBV7-2	TRBJ2-7	CASSSRPGTGGDYEQYF	TGTGCCAGCAGCTCCCGGCCCGGGACAGGGGGCGACTACGAGCAGTACTTC
NA	NA	TRBV19	TRBJ2-1	CASSMGRGLYNEQFF	TGTGCCAGTAGTATGGGGCGGGGACTCTACAATGAGCAGTTCTTC
TRBD1	NA	TRBV7-9	TRBJ1-2	CASSSGQETSGYTF	TGTGCCAGCAGCTCGGGACAGGAGACGAGCGGCTACACCTTC
TRBD1	few	TRBV7-9	TRBJ2-2	CASRTGPNTGELFF	TGTGCCAGCAGGACAGGGCCGAACACCGGGGAGCTGTTTTTT
NA	NA	TRBV7-2	TRBJ1-1	CASSLVSRNTEAFF	TGTGCCAGCAGCTTAGTATCCAGAAACACTGAAGCTTTCTTT
TRBD1	NA	TRBV7-2	TRBJ1-6	CASSKTGSSYNSPLHF	TGTGCCAGCAGTAAGACAGGGAGCTCCTATAATTCACCCCTCCACTTT
TRBD1	NA	TRBV7-9	TRBJ2-3	CASSSIGTGVDTDTQYF	TGTGCCAGCAGCTCTATAGGGACAGGGGTTGACACAGATACGCAGTATTTT
TRBD2	NA	TRBV30	TRBJ2-3	CAWSNPLAGGSPGTDTQYF	TGTGCCTGGAGTAACCCTCTAGCGGGGGGTAGTCCTGGCACAGATACGCAGTATTTT
NA	NA	TRBV4-1	TRBJ2-3	CASSQGNQGLDTQYF	TGCGCCAGCAGCCAAGGGAATCAGGGGTTAGATACGCAGTATTTT
NA	NA	TRBV27	TRBJ1-1	CASSWSRANTEAFF	TGTGCCAGCAGTTGGAGCAGGGCGAACACTGAAGCTTTCTTT
NA	NA	TRBV30	TRBJ1-2	CAWSAASNRVHWGYTF	TGTGCCTGGAGTGCCGCCTCAAACAGGGTCCATTGGGGCTACACCTTC
NA	NA	TRBV7-9	TRBJ2-7	CASSRDGNSYEQYF	TGTGCCAGCAGCCGAGACGGGAACTCCTACGAGCAGTACTTC
NA	once	TRBV9	TRBJ2-7	CASSVGGSSYPSYEQYF	TGTGCCAGCAGCGTAGGTGGTTCCTCCTACCCCTCCTACGAGCAGTACTTC
TRBD2	NA	TRBV28	TRBJ2-7	CASREGTSGSYEQYF	TGTGCCAGCAGGGAGGGGACTAGCGGTTCCTACGAGCAGTACTTC
TRBD2	NA	TRBV6-5	TRBJ2-2	CASTGLVFAGELFF	TGTGCCAGCACCGGACTAGTCTTCGCCGGGGAGCTGTTTTTT
NA	NA	TRBV7-9	TRBJ2-5	CASSLAGGRQETQYF	TGTGCCAGCAGCTTAGCGGGGGGGCGCCAAGAGACCCAGTACTTC
TRBD1	NA	TRBV7-9	TRBJ1-5	CASSSGTGRNQPQHF	TGTGCCAGCAGCTCCGGGACAGGGCGAAATCAGCCCCAGCATTTT
TRBD1	NA	TRBV2	TRBJ1-2	CASSDSGQLNTVNYGYTF	TGTGCCAGCAGTGACTCGGGACAGCTAAACACTGTTAACTATGGCTACACCTTC
NA	NA	TRBV4-1	TRBJ1-2	CASSMPDGVYGYTF	TGCGCCAGCAGCATGCCGGACGGGGTCTATGGCTACACCTTC
TRBD1	NA	TRBV6-5	TRBJ2-7	CAGNDRGRSYEQYF	TGTGCCGGAAACGACAGGGGTCGTTCCTACGAGCAGTACTTC